This T cell receptor (beta chain) was retrieved from a study of T cell changes during pregnancy in multiple sclerosis. Germline V gives CDR1 MDHEN, CDR2 SYDVKM. V was shortened by 3 bases and J by 3 bases, with 9 bases between the two germline ends. This CDR3 spans 14 amino acids. Method: immunoSEQ multiplex PCR; TCRdb's copy keeps in-frame clones and lacks some. Counted here are tens of thousands of clones, around nine tenths occurring once; the ten biggest clones make up approximately 0.47%. The V call is TRBV28, the J call TRBJ1-5, with D unclear. The material sequenced was CD4+ T cells from peripheral blood mononuclear cells, taken in the second trimester of pregnancy. The receptor's source is a female donor with multiple sclerosis, enrolled in a pregnancy study. Here the CDR3 DNA reads TGTGCCAGCAGTTTTCGGGGTTACAATCAGCCCCAGCATTTT. Amino acids: CASSFRGYNQPQHF.